These 18 T cell receptor beta chains were all obtained from the same sample, sequenced in a study of blood T cells in healthy people across ages. Then a second PCR, running about 7 to 11 cycles, was carried out with a sample-barcoded 5' primer and a J-beta primer mix. TCRdb called the 5' RACE reads again in MiXCR, with one record for every CDR3 protein. This table has 870,000 or so distinct CDR3 sequences, less than 35% appearing once. Sequenced sample: blood. The source is a woman over 75 in good health.

This clonotype was detected a few times. This sequence joins TRBV20-1 and TRBJ1-2, with TRBD1 identical over 7 bases. With V trimmed by 5 bases and J by 6 bases, 18 bases remained unmatched. The CDR3 runs to 16 residues. CDR1 is DFQATT, CDR2 SNEGSKA, per germline (reference sequence). The CDR3 loop reads CSAPPRGQGVLNGYTF. In DNA form, the CDR3 reads TGCAGTGCTCCCCCCCGGGGTCAGGGGGTCCTAAATGGCTACACCTTC.

The rearrangement links TRBV27 to TRBJ2-7; possibly TRBD1 or TRBD2 for D (5 bases each). V was clipped by 3 bases and J by 4 bases, with 10 bases between them. Germline assignment: CDR1 MNHEY and CDR2 SMNVEV (reference sequence). This CDR3 has 13 residues. Here the CDR3 DNA reads TGTGCCAGCAGTTTCGCAGGGAGATACGAGCAGTACTTC. As protein: CASSFAGRYEQYF.

The sample holds a few counts of this clonotype. The J gene is TRBJ1-1, the V gene TRBV4-1; TRBD1 matches 7 bases. The CDR3 length is 17 residues. The germline CDR1 and CDR2 sequences are MGHRA and YSYEKL. The V gene end was trimmed by 4 bases and the J gene end by 0 bases; junction bases not matched to a gene: 11. CDR3 amino acids: CASSPRDSLMMNTEAFF. The CDR3, as DNA: TGCGCCAGCAGCCCACGGGACAGCCTTATGATGAACACTGAAGCTTTCTTT.

This clonotype was detected only a few times. The chain joins TRBV6-2 or TRBV6-3 to TRBJ1-1; 7 nucleotides align to TRBD1. CDR3 length equals 14 residues. Germline loops: CDR1 MNHEY, CDR2 SVGEGT. V gave up 6 bases and J gave up 5 bases; unmatched junction bases: 9. The CDR3 DNA reads as TGTGCCAGCAGAGGACAGGTCGAGTGGACTGAAGCTTTCTTT. It codes for CASRGQVEWTEAFF.

Only a few counts were recorded for this clonotype. The J gene is TRBJ2-5, the V gene TRBV18, with 8 nucleotides matching TRBD1. The end of the DNA fits TRBJ2-7 better, so the J call may be wrong. Germline V gene data show CDR1 as KGHSH and CDR2 as LQKENI. This CDR3 region has 14 residues. In DNA, the CDR3 is TGTGCCAGCTCACCACGGGGACAGGCGGCCGAGCAGTACTTC. Translating it yields CASSPRGQAAEQYF.

The CDR3 here is CASSWGGDGTDTQYF. CDR3 DNA: TGTGCCAGCAGCTGGGGGGGGGACGGCACAGATACGCAGTATTTT. The rearrangement uses TRBV25-1 and TRBJ2-3, with TRBD2 matching 7 bases. Germline V gene sequence: CDR1 MGHDK, CDR2 SYGVNS. The CDR3 totals 15 residues. Trimming cost V 6 bases and J 1 base; bases outside gene matches: 7. The whole variable domain, remainder taken from reference TRBV25-1 and TRBJ2-3, is EADIYQTPRYLVIGTGKKITLECSQTMGHDKMYWYQQDPGMELHLIHYSYGVNSTEKGDLSSESTVSRIRTEHFPLTLESARPSHTSQYLCASSWGGDGTDTQYFGPGTRLTVL.

This clonotype was found many times. The chain combines TRBV9 with TRBJ1-2; D call uncertain. This CDR3 is 14 amino acids long. Germline V gives CDR1 SGDLS, CDR2 YYNGEE. V lost 4 bases to trimming and J lost 1 base, with 11 bases between them. The CDR3 bases are TGTGCCAGCAGCATCACGGACCTTAACTATGGCTACACCTTC. Translated, it gives CASSITDLNYGYTF.

There are many counts of this clonotype. The rearrangement links TRBV2 to TRBJ2-5, with D possibly being TRBD2 (5 bases). The germline gives CDR1 SNHLY, CDR2 FYNNEI. CDR3 length: 12 residues. The V and J ends lost 6 bases and 0 bases respectively, with 5 bases between them. The DNA of the CDR3 is TGTGCCAGCAGGACTAACCAAGAGACCCAGTACTTC. This gives the protein CASRTNQETQYF.

This clonotype has more than one count but fewer than ten. Since a much larger clone is just one base distant, this may be a read error. The CDR3 ends on some other residue instead of the conserved phenylalanine or tryptophan, so this is likely a read error. The CDR3 region is CASSLVRQETQYL. In nucleotides, the CDR3 is TGTGCCAGCAGCTTAGTGCGGCAAGAGACCCAGTACTTA. This chain links TRBV7-2 with TRBJ2-5, with unresolved D. The ends were cut back, 1 base at V and 2 bases at J, with 5 bases in the middle. The CDR3 extends over 13 amino acids. The germline V gene encodes CDR1 SGHTA and CDR2 FQGNSA.

This clonotype was counted between two and nine times. The rearrangement joins TRBV6-5 to TRBJ1-1, with D hard to call. This CDR3 is built from 11 residues. V shed 7 bases and J shed 2 bases, with 5 bases lying between them. Germline assignment: CDR1 MNHEY and CDR2 SVGAGI. The CDR3 spells CASISNTEAFF. The CDR3, as DNA: TGTGCCAGCATATCCAACACTGAAGCTTTCTTT.

Details on this clonotype: One base away lies a much larger clone, so this may be a sequencing read error. V is TRBV24-1 and J is TRBJ2-1; no firm D call. The CDR3 extends over 13 amino acids. Germline CDR1 reads KGHDR; CDR2 reads SFDVKD. CDR3 loop: CATSDPTGNGQFF. CDR3 nucleotide sequence: TGTGCCACCAGTGATCCGACGGGCAATGGGCAGTTCTTC.

J is TRBJ2-6 and V is TRBV6-5; D is unclear. The V and J ends lost 6 bases and 0 bases respectively, with 9 bases between them. CDR1 MNHEY and CDR2 SVGAGI come from the germline V gene. This CDR3 is built from 15 residues. In DNA, the CDR3 is TGTGCCAGCAGCCGACTCGGCTCTGGGGCCAACGTCCTGACTTTC. Protein sequence: CASSRLGSGANVLTF.

This clonotype has a count of ten or more. This chain's CDR3 is CASSEALRTGSEQYF. CDR3 coding DNA: TGTGCCAGCAGTGAAGCGTTGCGGACAGGAAGCGAGCAGTACTTC. The chain uses TRBV6-1 and TRBJ2-7, with TRBD1 matching 7 bases. CDR3 length: 15 amino acids. Germline V gene lookup returns CDR1 MNHNS and CDR2 SASEGT. With 0 bases clipped from V and 6 bases from J, the junction kept 8 bases outside the gene matches.

The table lists this clonotype with a few counts. This chain joins TRBV10-3 and TRBJ1-1; 9 bases line up with TRBD1. CDR1 and CDR2 (germline): ENHRY, SYGVKD. J lost 4 bases, V lost 6 bases, and 3 bases had no gene match. CDR3 length: 13 amino acids. CDR3 amino acids: CAIRTTGGTEAFF. In DNA, the CDR3 is TGTGCCATCAGAACGACAGGGGGCACTGAAGCTTTCTTT.

This clonotype was seen many times. This sequence joins TRBV12-3 or TRBV12-4 and TRBJ2-1, with 13 bases identical to TRBD2. Unmatched junction bases numbered 9, after V lost 5 bases and J lost 5 bases. CDR3 length: 17 residues. Here the CDR3 DNA reads TGTGCCAGCAGTCCAGCCAGACTAGCGGGGGGACACAATGAGCAGTTCTTC. This encodes CASSPARLAGGHNEQFF.

J is TRBJ2-3 and V is TRBV29-1; D possibly corresponds to TRBD2 (6 bases). V lost 2 bases, J lost 5 bases, and 11 bases lay in between. Germline lookup yields CDR1 SQVTM and CDR2 ANQGSEA. The CDR3 is 13 amino acids. The CDR3 loop is CSVETREGDTQYF. In DNA, the CDR3 is TGCAGCGTTGAAACGCGGGAAGGAGATACGCAGTATTTT.

This clonotype was picked up one time. This may come from a read error, since a much larger clone is one base off. The V call is TRBV5-5, the J call TRBJ2-3; D is unresolved. Germline-derived CDR1 and CDR2 are SGHKS and YYEKEE (reference sequence). The CDR3 runs 13 residues. The CDR3 spells CAGSMWPTDTQYF. CDR3 bases: TGTGCCGGCAGCATGTGGCCCACAGATACGCAGTATTTT.

This sequence joins TRBV6-1 and TRBJ2-3; 8 bases fit TRBD2. V lost 0 bases, J lost 9 bases, and 8 bases stayed unmatched. The CDR3 has 15 residues. Per the germline V gene, CDR1 is MNHNS and CDR2 is SASEGT. The CDR3 coding sequence is TGTGCCAGCAGTGAAGCACCGGGGGGGTGGATGACGCAGTATTTT. Translated: CASSEAPGGWMTQYF.